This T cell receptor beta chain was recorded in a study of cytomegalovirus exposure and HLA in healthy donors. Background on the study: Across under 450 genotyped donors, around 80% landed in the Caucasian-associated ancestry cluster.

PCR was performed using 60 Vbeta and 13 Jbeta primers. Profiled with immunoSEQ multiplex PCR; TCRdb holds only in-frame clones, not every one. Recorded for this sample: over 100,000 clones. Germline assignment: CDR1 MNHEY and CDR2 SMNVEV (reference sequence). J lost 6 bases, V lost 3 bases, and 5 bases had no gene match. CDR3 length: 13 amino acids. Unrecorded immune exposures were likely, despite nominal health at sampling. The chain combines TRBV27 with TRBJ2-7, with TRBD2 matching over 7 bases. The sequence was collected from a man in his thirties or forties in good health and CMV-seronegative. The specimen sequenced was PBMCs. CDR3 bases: TGTGCCAGCAGTTTCCACATAGCGGGCGAGCAGTACTTC. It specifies CASSFHIAGEQYF.